This is a list of T cell receptor beta chains from one sample in a study of siplizumab effects on memory and regulatory T cells. This table comes from immunoSEQ multiplex PCR, and its TCRdb copy is limited to in-frame clones, with some not included. Altogether nearly 85,000 clones are present, 95% being singletons, with the ten largest covering around 20%. Sequencing input: CD8+ T cells sorted from blood. These receptors originate from a human donor in good health. CDR3s include the opening cysteine and the closing phenylalanine or tryptophan. The order of the fields is V gene, clone size, J gene, D gene, CDR3 protein, CDR3 DNA. The D gene is left open where the match is weak. The size entry is marked missing in some rows and otherwise reads once, few, many or a size class.

V: TRBV6-5; size: NA; J: TRBJ2-3; D: NA; CDR3: CASSYSASPTDTQYF; DNA: TGTGCCAGCAGTTACTCGGCTAGCCCCACAGATACGCAGTATTTT
V: TRBV6-5; size: NA; J: TRBJ1-1; D: NA; CDR3: CASSYSGKNTEAFF; DNA: TGTGCCAGCAGTTACTCTGGCAAGAACACTGAAGCTTTCTTT
V: TRBV5-1; size: few; J: TRBJ2-7; D: TRBD1; CDR3: CASSPTDRRHEQYF; DNA: TGCGCCAGCAGCCCTACGGACAGGCGCCACGAGCAGTACTTC
V: TRBV28; size: NA; J: TRBJ2-4; D: TRBD2; CDR3: CASSLQREGRNIQYF; DNA: TGTGCCAGCAGTTTACAGCGGGAGGGCCGGAACATTCAGTACTTC
V: TRBV11-2; size: NA; J: TRBJ2-7; D: TRBD1; CDR3: CASSSTGGELSYEQYF; DNA: TGTGCCAGCAGCTCTACAGGGGGCGAACTCTCCTACGAGCAGTACTTC
V: TRBV18; size: NA; J: TRBJ2-7; D: NA; CDR3: CASSPGQPQSHEQYF; DNA: TGTGCCAGCTCGCCCGGACAGCCCCAGTCCCACGAGCAGTACTTC
V: TRBV9; size: NA; J: TRBJ2-1; D: NA; CDR3: CASSPSGRRDNEQFF; DNA: TGTGCCAGCAGCCCCAGTGGTCGGAGAGACAATGAGCAGTTCTTC
V: TRBV7-2; size: NA; J: TRBJ2-1; D: TRBD2; CDR3: CASSLRGGERNEQFF; DNA: TGTGCCAGCAGCTTACGGGGGGGAGAGCGCAATGAGCAGTTCTTC
V: TRBV9; size: once; J: TRBJ1-1; D: NA; CDR3: CASSVGQGYGSNTEAFF; DNA: TGTGCCAGCAGCGTAGGGCAGGGTTACGGGTCGAACACTGAAGCTTTCTTT
V: TRBV9; size: NA; J: TRBJ2-5; D: NA; CDR3: CASSVEGLTKGTQYF; DNA: TGTGCCAGCAGCGTAGAGGGACTCACAAAAGGGACCCAGTACTTC
V: TRBV18; size: once; J: TRBJ2-7; D: NA; CDR3: CASSPPERPSYEQYF; DNA: TGTGCCAGCTCACCACCGGAGCGGCCGTCCTACGAGCAGTACTTC
V: TRBV19; size: NA; J: TRBJ2-7; D: NA; CDR3: CASVRVLAYEQYF; DNA: TGTGCCAGCGTCCGGGTCCTAGCCTACGAGCAGTACTTC
V: TRBV11-2; size: NA; J: TRBJ2-7; D: NA; CDR3: CASSFAQGLVNYEQYF; DNA: TGTGCCAGCAGCTTTGCTCAGGGACTCGTTAACTACGAGCAGTACTTC
V: TRBV11-2; size: NA; J: TRBJ2-1; D: TRBD2; CDR3: CASSALTGLAGLNEQFF; DNA: TGTGCCAGCAGCGCTCTCACGGGACTAGCGGGCCTCAATGAGCAGTTCTTC
V: TRBV19; size: NA; J: TRBJ1-5; D: NA; CDR3: CASSIYGASNQPQHF; DNA: TGTGCCAGTAGTATATACGGGGCCAGCAATCAGCCCCAGCATTTT
V: TRBV15; size: NA; J: TRBJ2-1; D: TRBD2; CDR3: CATSRDRASGDNEQFF; DNA: TGTGCCACCAGCAGAGATAGGGCTAGCGGAGACAATGAGCAGTTCTTC
V: TRBV29-1; size: once; J: TRBJ1-1; D: NA; CDR3: CSVEPGNTEAFF; DNA: TGCAGCGTTGAGCCGGGGAACACTGAAGCTTTCTTT
V: TRBV29-1; size: NA; J: TRBJ2-7; D: NA; CDR3: CSVVDRDYEQYF; DNA: TGCAGCGTTGTGGACCGGGACTACGAGCAGTACTTC
V: TRBV19; size: NA; J: TRBJ2-4; D: TRBD2; CDR3: CASSIDLSGYRGKNIQYF; DNA: TGTGCCAGTAGTATAGATCTTAGCGGGTATCGTGGCAAAAACATTCAGTACTTC
V: TRBV2; size: NA; J: TRBJ1-2; D: NA; CDR3: CAREEGSYGYTF; DNA: TGTGCCCGCGAGGAGGGATCCTATGGCTACACCTTC
V: TRBV19; size: NA; J: TRBJ1-1; D: NA; CDR3: CATKVNTEAFF; DNA: TGTGCCACTAAGGTAAACACTGAAGCTTTCTTT
V: TRBV30; size: once; J: TRBJ1-1; D: NA; CDR3: CAWSLLGRGTEAFF; DNA: TGTGCCTGGAGTCTTCTTGGAAGGGGCACTGAAGCTTTCTTT
V: TRBV7-3; size: once; J: TRBJ2-1; D: TRBD2; CDR3: CASSLEVAGDYEQFF; DNA: TGTGCCAGCAGCTTAGAGGTAGCGGGAGATTACGAGCAGTTCTTC
V: TRBV18; size: NA; J: TRBJ2-4; D: NA; CDR3: CASSPPAKNIQYF; DNA: TGTGCCAGCTCACCACCAGCCAAAAACATTCAGTACTTC
V: TRBV4-1; size: NA; J: TRBJ2-3; D: NA; CDR3: CASSQDQRDTQYF; DNA: TGCGCCAGCAGCCAAGATCAAAGGGATACGCAGTATTTT
V: TRBV15; size: NA; J: TRBJ2-1; D: TRBD1; CDR3: CATSRDFGDSGVLYNEQFF; DNA: TGTGCCACCAGCAGAGATTTCGGGGACAGCGGAGTTCTTTACAATGAGCAGTTCTTC
V: TRBV7-3; size: NA; J: TRBJ2-7; D: NA; CDR3: CASSLISGDEQYF; DNA: TGTGCCAGCAGCTTAATTAGTGGGGACGAGCAGTACTTC
V: TRBV4-2; size: NA; J: TRBJ1-2; D: NA; CDR3: CASSRQVEGANYGYTF; DNA: TGTGCCAGCAGCCGCCAGGTCGAGGGCGCTAACTATGGCTACACCTTC
V: TRBV7-3; size: NA; J: TRBJ1-1; D: TRBD1; CDR3: CASSLVPGGTEAFF; DNA: TGTGCCAGCAGCTTAGTCCCAGGGGGAACTGAAGCTTTCTTT
V: TRBV19; size: few; J: TRBJ1-1; D: NA; CDR3: CASRWGTEAFF; DNA: TGTGCCAGTAGGTGGGGGACTGAAGCTTTCTTT
V: TRBV25-1; size: NA; J: TRBJ1-1; D: NA; CDR3: CASSDDHRNTEAFF; DNA: TGTGCCAGCAGTGATGACCACAGGAACACTGAAGCTTTCTTT
V: TRBV4-1; size: NA; J: TRBJ2-1; D: TRBD2; CDR3: CASSQGPSGRWDEQFF; DNA: TGCGCCAGCAGCCAAGGCCCTAGCGGGAGGTGGGATGAGCAGTTCTTC
V: TRBV19; size: NA; J: TRBJ1-1; D: NA; CDR3: CASDRGLTEAFF; DNA: TGTGCCAGTGACAGAGGGTTGACTGAAGCTTTCTTT
V: TRBV18; size: NA; J: TRBJ2-4; D: TRBD1; CDR3: CASSPVGTGGDIQYF; DNA: TGTGCCAGCTCCCCGGTAGGGACAGGGGGTGACATTCAGTACTTC
V: TRBV2; size: few; J: TRBJ1-5; D: NA; CDR3: CASSPQGGNQPQHF; DNA: TGTGCCAGCAGTCCTCAAGGGGGCAATCAGCCCCAGCATTTT
V: TRBV6-4; size: NA; J: TRBJ1-2; D: NA; CDR3: CASSDSPGRGYTF; DNA: TGTGCCAGCAGTGACTCCCCCGGGAGGGGCTACACCTTC
V: TRBV7-3; size: NA; J: TRBJ2-7; D: NA; CDR3: CASSLGTGSSYEQYF; DNA: TGTGCCAGCAGCTTGGGGACGGGAAGCTCCTACGAGCAGTACTTC
V: TRBV27; size: NA; J: TRBJ2-7; D: TRBD1; CDR3: CASSSPGQGAPEQYF; DNA: TGTGCCAGCAGTTCACCGGGACAGGGGGCCCCCGAGCAGTACTTC
V: TRBV4-1; size: few; J: TRBJ2-3; D: TRBD2; CDR3: CASSQESAGVPDTQYF; DNA: TGCGCCAGCAGCCAAGAGTCCGCGGGAGTCCCAGATACGCAGTATTTT
V: TRBV13; size: NA; J: TRBJ2-7; D: TRBD1; CDR3: CASSLDRGYEQYF; DNA: TGTGCCAGCAGCTTGGACAGGGGCTACGAGCAGTACTTC
V: TRBV5-6; size: NA; J: TRBJ2-7; D: TRBD2; CDR3: CASSSGTSGLYEQYF; DNA: TGTGCCAGCAGCTCTGGGACTAGCGGTTTGTACGAGCAGTACTTC
V: TRBV27; size: once; J: TRBJ2-7; D: TRBD1; CDR3: CASSSTGYEQYF; DNA: TGTGCCAGCAGTTCGACAGGGTACGAGCAGTACTTC
V: TRBV19; size: NA; J: TRBJ2-7; D: TRBD2; CDR3: CASILKGLAGVAPNYEQYF; DNA: TGTGCCAGTATCTTAAAGGGACTAGCGGGAGTAGCTCCCAACTACGAGCAGTACTTC
V: TRBV7-2; size: NA; J: TRBJ1-6; D: NA; CDR3: CASSLRPRGDSPLHF; DNA: TGTGCCAGCAGCTTACGTCCCAGGGGTGATTCACCCCTCCACTTT
V: TRBV7-6; size: NA; J: TRBJ2-3; D: NA; CDR3: CASSLADRPPTDTQYF; DNA: TGTGCCAGCAGCCTAGCAGACCGACCCCCCACAGATACGCAGTATTTT
V: TRBV7-9; size: once; J: TRBJ2-5; D: NA; CDR3: CASSLVEETQYF; DNA: TGTGCCAGCAGCTTAGTGGAAGAGACCCAGTACTTC
V: TRBV27; size: NA; J: TRBJ1-1; D: NA; CDR3: CASSLGVGTEAFF; DNA: TGTGCCAGCAGTTTGGGAGTGGGGACTGAAGCTTTCTTT
V: TRBV28; size: NA; J: TRBJ2-5; D: TRBD2; CDR3: CASTAPPLAGVLETQYF; DNA: TGTGCCAGCACCGCACCCCCCCTAGCGGGAGTATTAGAGACCCAGTACTTC
V: TRBV4-1; size: once; J: TRBJ2-7; D: TRBD1; CDR3: CASSLSGTGVVGEQYF; DNA: TGCGCCAGCAGCCTCTCCGGGACAGGGGTTGTAGGTGAGCAGTACTTC
V: TRBV29-1; size: NA; J: TRBJ2-1; D: NA; CDR3: CSVAGGMRYNEQFF; DNA: TGCAGCGTCGCCGGTGGAATGCGCTACAATGAGCAGTTCTTC
V: TRBV7-9; size: NA; J: TRBJ1-2; D: TRBD1; CDR3: CASSRGDRGYTF; DNA: TGTGCCAGCAGCCGTGGGGACAGGGGCTACACCTTC
V: TRBV6-1; size: NA; J: TRBJ2-5; D: NA; CDR3: CASSEFVGQIQETQYF; DNA: TGTGCCAGCAGTGAATTCGTAGGTCAGATACAAGAGACCCAGTACTTC
V: TRBV19; size: NA; J: TRBJ2-1; D: NA; CDR3: CASTQDAYNEQFF; DNA: TGTGCCAGTACCCAAGACGCCTACAATGAGCAGTTCTTC
V: TRBV6-1; size: NA; J: TRBJ2-3; D: TRBD1; CDR3: CASSDGQGVTDTQYF; DNA: TGTGCCAGCAGTGATGGACAGGGGGTGACAGATACGCAGTATTTT
V: TRBV6-5; size: NA; J: TRBJ2-3; D: TRBD1; CDR3: CASSYFGQGEDTQYF; DNA: TGTGCCAGCAGTTACTTTGGACAGGGGGAAGATACGCAGTATTTT
V: TRBV27; size: NA; J: TRBJ2-2; D: TRBD1; CDR3: CASSWQGASGELFF; DNA: TGTGCCAGCAGTTGGCAGGGGGCCTCCGGGGAGCTGTTTTTT
V: TRBV6-1; size: NA; J: TRBJ2-1; D: TRBD1; CDR3: CASSDETGGAGFSYNEQFF; DNA: TGTGCCAGCAGTGATGAAACAGGGGGCGCGGGATTCTCCTACAATGAGCAGTTCTTC